This T cell receptor (beta chain) was found in a study of cytomegalovirus exposure and HLA in healthy donors listed by TCRdb under 2017. Turning to the overall study: An earlier analysis of approximately 550 of the donors reported approximately 270 Gb of sequence data and some 120 million unique TCR beta sequences from 150 million to 200 million T cells. Roughly 300 gigabases of sequencing data and about 92 million unique TCR sequences made up an early release that covered approximately 650 HLA-typed donors. Of the approximately 400 genotyped donors, about 80% fell in the genetic ancestry cluster associated with self-reported Caucasian donors. The study was designed to test whether signatures of past pathogen exposure could be identified by cataloging public T cell receptors. The study profiled the T cell repertoires of around 700 subjects by immunosequencing and related them to cytomegalovirus serostatus. Besides the first cohort of some 670 subjects, a separate validation cohort made up of over 95 different subjects was used. High-throughput TCR immunosequencing, statistical association of individual TCRs with disease status, and machine learning were combined to predict cytomegalovirus infection status. To study patterns of TCR occurrence, a later analysis re-analyzed previously published TCR beta repertoires from around 660 donors and added high-resolution HLA genotyping. Rather than drawing on any new phenotypic data, the later analysis identified candidate immune exposures from TCR beta sequences and the way those sequences occurred across donors. An earlier analysis of roughly 600 of the donors used high-throughput TCR beta sequencing to judge whether each TCR beta V gene segment behaved as functional or pseudogenic. Alongside the repertoire data, information on donor age, sex, ethnicity and CMV serostatus was compiled. A later genetic analysis took genome-wide SNP genotypes for about 55% of the 666 donors and used that subset as a discovery cohort. Every discovery cohort repertoire had been produced on one sequencing platform. HLA typing included class I and class II loci at four-digit resolution. The number of typed donors differed by locus: about 620-640 for A, B, C, DRB1 and DQB1; some 500 for DQA1; 600 to 610 for DPA1; and roughly 490 for DPB1. Roughly 5 DR-DQ haplotypes were treated as single units for association and clustering because of strong linkage in the cohort. Across approximately 420 genotyped donors of the cohort, an average of approximately 200,000 unique TCR beta nucleotide sequences per donor were sequenced, and approximately 19% of those sequences were non-productive.

Preparation of the library involved the immunoSEQ multiplex PCR assay. For the multiplex PCR, a mixture combining 60 forward primers for TCR Vbeta segments and 13 reverse primers for TCR Jbeta segments was used. The CDR3 region of rearranged TCR beta genes was amplified from genomic DNA with a multiplex PCR assay. On the Illumina HiSeq System, the amplified TCR beta libraries were sequenced as 87-base-pair reads. The paper's processing steps were these. A later analysis tallied roughly 78 million unique TCR beta chains across the 700 or so repertoires, and approximately 12 million of those chains were shared by two or more donors. A nearest-neighbor algorithm error-corrected the raw reads and collapsed the reads into unique sequences, merging closely related sequences to remove PCR and sequencing errors. V, D and J gene segments were assigned by aligning CDR3 sequences to IMGT reference sequences. For a sequence to be retained, a match of at least six nucleotides to both a V gene segment and a J gene segment was required. A rearrangement counted as productive if the CDR3 had no stop codons and remained in frame with V and J, and every other rearrangement counted as non-productive. CDR3 was defined by IMGT convention, running from the second conserved V-encoded cysteine to the conserved J-encoded phenylalanine. In an earlier analysis of 550 to 650 of the donors, sequences lacking an unambiguous match to a single V gene segment were excluded. In an earlier analysis of 587 of the donors, a V segment was called functional when productive rearrangements were above 56.7%, and segregating when the standard deviation between donors exceeded 5%. To diagnose cytomegalovirus status from the catalog of TCR beta chain sequences, a statistical classification framework was built. V and J gene assignment, in a later analysis, came from comparing TCR nucleotide sequences with IMGT/GENE-DB human TR gene sequences. The TCRdist pipeline was used in a later analysis to assign CDR3 sequences and most-parsimonious VDJ recombination scenarios. In a later analysis, each TCR beta chain was defined by its CDR3 amino acid sequence together with its V-gene family, and reads lacking a unique V-gene family were excluded. In a later analysis, 500 to 700 highly shared, low-generation-probability nucleotide sequences were removed to address suspected cross-contamination and a sequencing artifact. For each public chain, a later analysis derived a clonal expansion index from normalized ranks of inferred template counts within each repertoire. A later analysis computed generation probabilities with a VDJ recombination model fitted to out-of-frame rearrangements, and checked the results against IGoR. In a later analysis, TCR-TCR, TCR-HLA and TCR-CMV co-occurrence was scored with hypergeometric tests, and a repertoire-size bias correction was applied to TCR pairs. False discovery rates were estimated in a later analysis by permuting HLA or CMV assignments 20 times. In a later analysis, co-occurring TCRs were grouped using DBSCAN, with TCRdist sequence similarity added in when clustering inside HLA-allele-positive subsets. Repertoires with fewer than 30,000 or more than 120,000 public chains, plus five repertoires with anomalous nucleotide sharing, were excluded from co-occurrence clustering. As stored in TCRdb, this immuneACCESS dataset retains in-frame rearrangements with V and J assigned. A fraction of the clones does not appear; measured against another copy, unresolved V genes explain less than half of the discrepancy, and the remainder lacks a known reason. V and J calls and clone size are copied from that table; D and trimming were computed from the DNA. The sample has just over 150,000 clones on record, around 83% of them singletons. About 2.3% of the sample comes from the top ten.

The cohort was made up of approximately 670 healthy bone marrow donors. At the time of sampling, all cohort members were nominally healthy, though unrecorded immune exposures were likely present. The donor was CMV seronegative and belonged to the group of around 400 seronegative cohort members. Every donor gave a peripheral blood sample, and the peripheral blood mononuclear cells from that sample were used for TCR beta sequencing. The Qiagen DNeasy Blood Extraction Kit was used to extract genomic DNA from the blood cell samples. Study-wide conclusions, independent of this receptor: Linkage disequilibrium might explain the correlated functional status among segregating V segments, but an unknown experimental factor could not be excluded. A further reported finding was that TCR beta sequences accurately predicted the HLA-A and HLA-B alleles for most subjects in the first cohort. The only immune exposure information available for the cohort was CMV serostatus. A later analysis associated about 18,000 TCR beta sequences with specific HLA alleles at a false discovery rate of 0.05. A few of the identified cytomegalovirus-associated TCR beta chains were confirmed in vitro to be specific for cytomegalovirus antigens. The earlier analysis of about 600 of the donors excluded roughly 16 rarely observed V segments, including chromosome 9 orphons, because counts were too low. Most TCR sequences were seen in very few donors, while some public TCRs were found in many individuals. Because the 87-base-pair reads could not distinguish some IMGT-functional V segments, including TRBV6-2 and TRBV6-3, those segments were excluded. Several of the top co-occurrence clusters appeared to be linked to parvovirus B19, influenza, CMV and Epstein-Barr virus, according to a later analysis. A later analysis found that HLA-associated TCR beta chains were more clonally expanded and had lower generation probabilities than equally common non-associated chains. The presence/absence analyses assumed that sequencing depth was roughly uniform across donors, and that assumption may not be true. Only TCR beta chains were sequenced in this cohort, and the absence of alpha or paired-chain data limited detectable features. In an earlier analysis of approximately 590 of the donors, most TCR beta V segments appeared in productive rearrangements about 87% or about 30% of the time, broadly matching IMGT annotations. According to a later genetic analysis, donors in an Asian-associated ancestry cluster had fewer N-insertions in productive TCRs than the roughly 670-donor mean. A later analysis found that most CMV-associated TCR beta chains appeared HLA-restricted, with HLA associations seemingly driven largely by CMV exposure. The authors suggested that the approach could potentially be extended to other disease states and immunological phenotypes. In a later genetic analysis, a missense DCLRE1C variant was associated with V-gene and J-gene trimming of TCR beta chains, and the association was replicated in an independent cohort. In both the original and validation cohorts, the classifier was reported to diagnose cytomegalovirus status with high specificity and sensitivity. In the study, some 180 TCR beta chains were listed as associated with cytomegalovirus. The sequencing pipeline was judged likely to have produced a cluster of highly shared sequence variants as a technical artifact. Because HLA typing was unavailable for some donors at each locus, only the typed subset was used in association tests. When HLA alleles, especially DR and DQ, strongly co-occurred, TCR associations were difficult to assign to individual alleles. In a later analysis, the rate of TCR association differed among HLA loci, with DRB1 alleles having the most associated TCRs and HLA-C alleles having the fewest.

The V end gives up 5 bases and the J end 0 bases, leaving 10 bases in the junction not matched to a gene. The CDR3, from cysteine to phenylalanine, totals 18 residues. Of all the DNA, just the CDR3 is kept, 54 bases in frame from base 1. From the germline V gene, CDR1 is SGHVS and CDR2 is FNYEAQ. Regarding this clone: It has no known antigen specificity. Nothing much larger sits one base from this clone, and base qualities are not available.

The sequence is built from TRBV7-6 and TRBJ1-4; TRBD1 fits 9 bases in the junction. This clonotype originated in a woman under 30 in good health and CMV-seronegative. The material sequenced was PBMCs. The DNA sequence is TGTGCCAGCAGCAGGAATCAGAGACAGGGGGCAACTAATGAAAAACTGTTTTTT. The encoded protein is CASSRNQRQGATNEKLFF.